Listed here are 23 T cell receptor beta chains from one sample, sequenced in a study of blood T cell repertoires in COVID-19. Assay: immunoSEQ multiplex PCR; the TCRdb copy retains only in-frame clones and omits some. The table has around 230,000 clones, 70% to 90% seen once. What was sequenced was PBMCs or T cells enriched from blood (not recorded which). The source of these receptors is a middle-aged woman with acute COVID-19.

This clone was observed a single time. This chain uses TRBV11-2 with TRBJ2-1; TRBD2 matches at 8 bases. The CDR3 has 15 amino acids. CDR1 is SGHAT and CDR2 is FQNNGV in the germline V gene. V lost 6 bases, J lost 1 base, and 5 bases stayed unmatched. CDR3 sequence: CASSKVAGSYNEQFF. The CDR3 region has the DNA TGTGCCAGCAGTAAGGTAGCGGGATCCTACAATGAGCAGTTCTTC.

CDR3 in amino acids: CASSEASGYNEQFF. The CDR3 DNA reads TGTGCCAGCAGTGAAGCGAGCGGCTACAATGAGCAGTTCTTC. V and J are TRBV2 and TRBJ2-1, with TRBD2 as a possible D gene (5 bases). CDR1 and CDR2 from the germline V gene are SNHLY and FYNNEI. The CDR3 totals 14 residues. V lost 0 bases to trimming and J lost 3 bases, with 6 bases between them.

The chain uses TRBV13 and TRBJ1-2; no clear D gene. Germline CDR1 PRHDT, CDR2 FYEKMQ (reference sequence). Trimming pared 4 bases from V and 0 bases from J, leaving 12 bases between. CDR3 length: 15 residues. CDR3 protein: CASSSFLLTNYGYTF. Here the CDR3 DNA reads TGTGCCAGCAGCTCCTTTTTATTAACTAACTATGGCTACACCTTC.

The chain carries TRBV5-4 and TRBJ1-1; 7 nucleotides line up with TRBD1. From germline, CDR1 is SGHNT and CDR2 YYREEE (reference sequence). The CDR3 totals 15 residues. V shed 1 base, J shed 1 base, and the junction held 4 bases outside the gene matches. CDR3 DNA: TGTGCCAGCAGCTTGCCACAGGGGACGAACACTGAAGCTTTCTTT. It specifies CASSLPQGTNTEAFF.

The chain links TRBV6-1 to TRBJ1-5, with D tentatively TRBD1 (5 bases). From germline, CDR1 is MNHNS and CDR2 SASEGT. V was trimmed by 0 bases and J by 7 bases, leaving 19 bases between them. The CDR3 is 17 amino acids. The CDR3 protein is CASSEAPLRQGRQPQHF. The CDR3 bases are TGTGCCAGCAGTGAAGCGCCCCTACGGCAGGGAAGGCAGCCCCAGCATTTT.

The sample holds a few counts of this clone. The genes are TRBV7-9 and TRBJ2-3, with TRBD1 matching over 7 bases. The CDR3 consists of 14 residues. V was clipped by 8 bases and J by 2 bases; unmatched bases: 7. Per the germline V gene, CDR1 is SEHNR and CDR2 is FQNEAQ (reference sequence). The CDR3 nucleotides are TGTGCCAGCCTTCGGGACAGCCTCACAGATACGCAGTATTTT. It translates to CASLRDSLTDTQYF.

This rearrangement joins TRBV5-4 to TRBJ2-1; TRBD2 might be the D (6 bases). Germline V CDR1 and CDR2: SGHNT, YYREEE (reference sequence). Deletions cut 0 bases from V and 11 bases from J, with 15 bases between. This CDR3 has 14 amino acids. CDR3 sequence: CASSLGLAMGKQFF. The CDR3 DNA follows: TGTGCCAGCAGCTTGGGGCTAGCGATGGGTAAGCAGTTCTTC.

This chain links TRBV3-1 (or the pseudogene TRBV3-2) with TRBJ2-7; 9 bases are shared with TRBD2. J gave up 4 bases and V 2 bases, and 3 bases lay outside the gene matches. The germline V gene has CDR1 LGHDT and CDR2 YNNKEL (reference sequence). CDR3 length: 14 amino acids. The CDR3 DNA reads TGTGCCAGCAGCCAACTAGCGGGGAGTTACGAGCAGTACTTC. Encoded protein: CASSQLAGSYEQYF.

The CDR3 DNA sequence: TGTGCCAGCAGCCCCCGGGCTAGCGGATACAATGAGCAGTTCTTC. This sequence encodes CASSPRASGYNEQFF. V usage is TRBV11-3 and J usage is TRBJ2-1; 7 bases are shared with TRBD2. Germline assignment: CDR1 SGHNT and CDR2 YENEEA. The V gene end was trimmed by 5 bases and the J gene end by 4 bases; junction bases not matched to a gene: 8. The CDR3 runs to 15 residues.

Only a few counts were recorded for this clone. This chain connects TRBV7-2 to TRBJ2-3; 9 bases align to TRBD2. V gave up 2 bases and J gave up 2 bases; unmatched junction bases: 5. CDR1 SGHTA and CDR2 FQGNSA come from the germline V gene. This CDR3 is built from 16 residues. The CDR3 here is CASSLMAGGTTDTQYF. The CDR3 DNA follows: TGTGCCAGCAGCTTAATGGCGGGAGGGACCACAGATACGCAGTATTTT.

This chain connects TRBV19 to TRBJ1-5, with 7 bases that match TRBD1. Germline V gene lookup returns CDR1 LNHDA and CDR2 SQIVND (reference sequence). After removal of 3 bases from V and 6 bases from J, the junction contained 11 bases not matched to a gene. This CDR3 contains 16 residues. The CDR3 here is CASSIGSGGSGQPQHF. The CDR3 DNA follows: TGTGCCAGTAGTATCGGGTCAGGGGGAAGTGGTCAGCCCCAGCATTTT. The full variable domain, rest sourced from reference TRBV19 and TRBJ1-5, is DGGITQSPKYLFRKEGQNVTLSCEQNLNHDAMYWYRQDPGQGLRLIYYSQIVNDFQKGDIAEGYSVSREKKESFPLTVTSAQKNPTAFYLCASSIGSGGSGQPQHFGDGTRLSIL.

This chain joins TRBV29-1 and TRBJ1-2; 7 bases agree with TRBD1. V lost 5 bases to trimming and J lost 3 bases; unmatched junction nucleotides: 6. Germline-derived CDR1 and CDR2 are SQVTM and ANQGSEA. The CDR3 is 13 residues long. The CDR3 sequence: CSVRTGGYYGYTF. The CDR3 nucleotides are TGCAGCGTTCGGACAGGAGGATACTATGGCTACACCTTC.

The J gene is TRBJ1-5, the V gene TRBV5-6; D remains ambiguous. Germline V lookup: CDR1 SGHDT, CDR2 YYEEEE. The V gene lost 0 bases and the J gene lost 2 bases, with 6 bases spanning the gap. The CDR3 has 14 residues. The CDR3 region is CASSLGRGNQPQHF. CDR3 DNA: TGTGCCAGCAGCTTGGGACGGGGCAATCAGCCCCAGCATTTT.

The rearrangement uses TRBV29-1 and TRBJ2-3; possible D gene TRBD2, 6 bases. The CDR3 has 14 residues. V was clipped by 4 bases and J by 3 bases, with 14 bases between them. The germline V gene encodes CDR1 SQVTM and CDR2 ANQGSEA. In nucleotides, the CDR3 is TGCAGCGTTGGGGACGGAGGGGCAACAGATACGCAGTATTTT. As protein: CSVGDGGATDTQYF.

The chain joins TRBV27 to TRBJ1-1; 7 nucleotides agree with TRBD1. The CDR3 covers 15 residues. V was clipped by 0 bases and J by 0 bases; unmatched bases: 1. Germline CDR1 reads MNHEY; CDR2 reads SMNVEV (reference sequence). The CDR3 sequence: CASSLSGTVNTEAFF. DNA for the CDR3: TGTGCCAGCAGTTTATCCGGGACAGTGAACACTGAAGCTTTCTTT.

The chain combines TRBV6-2 or TRBV6-3 with TRBJ2-2; 10 positions agree with TRBD1. V was pared by 5 bases and J by 5 bases, with 8 bases of the junction left unmatched. CDR3 size: 16 residues. CDR1 is MNHEY and CDR2 is SVGEGT in the germline V gene. The CDR3 sequence is CASSTWDRGGTGELFF. In DNA form, the CDR3 reads TGTGCCAGCAGTACTTGGGACAGGGGAGGAACCGGGGAGCTGTTTTTT.

The chain employs TRBV30 and TRBJ2-7; TRBD1 matches at 11 bases. Trimming took 5 bases from V and 6 from J; bases not matched to a gene: 12. The CDR3 runs to 15 residues. Germline V gene lookup returns CDR1 GTSNPN and CDR2 SVGIG (reference sequence). Here the CDR3 DNA reads TGTGCCTGGTCCGGGACAGGGGGTAGAGGTCGCGAGCAGTACTTC. Its protein is CAWSGTGGRGREQYF.

This rearrangement joins TRBV29-1 to TRBJ1-1, with 7 bases lining up with TRBD1. V gave up 7 bases and J gave up 6 bases; unmatched junction bases: 8. Germline assignment: CDR1 SQVTM and CDR2 ANQGSEA. This CDR3 has 12 amino acids. CDR3 sequence: CSAETGNPEAFF. In DNA, the CDR3 is TGCAGCGCCGAGACAGGGAATCCTGAAGCTTTCTTT.

This clone was detected once. V is TRBV6-4 and J is TRBJ1-1; D may be TRBD1 (5 bases). V dropped 2 bases and J dropped 0 bases, with 19 bases sitting between them. The CDR3 has 18 amino acids. CDR1 and CDR2 (germline): MRHNA, SNTAGT. CDR3 residues: CASSDQKGVRGVNTEAFF. The CDR3 nucleotides read TGTGCCAGCAGTGACCAAAAAGGGGTCAGAGGAGTGAACACTGAAGCTTTCTTT.

This chain joins TRBV7-2 and TRBJ1-1, with 8 bases aligning to TRBD1. The CDR3 covers 15 residues. The J segment lost 1 base and the V segment lost 3 bases, leaving 4 bases of the junction unmatched. The V gene's germline CDR1 is SGHTA and CDR2 FQGNSA. The chain's CDR3 is CASSFLGQGNTEAFF. Here the CDR3 DNA reads TGTGCCAGCAGCTTTTTAGGACAGGGGAACACTGAAGCTTTCTTT.

V gene TRBV7-9 combines with J gene TRBJ2-5, with D possibly matching TRBD2 (6 bases). Germline CDR1 and CDR2: SEHNR and FQNEAQ (reference sequence). The CDR3 length is 15 residues. The germline V and J ends were trimmed by 5 bases and 4 bases, with 17 bases remaining between them. DNA of the CDR3: TGTGCCAGCAGCCCAGCGCGGGGCGGCGCAGAGACCCAGTACTTC. This sequence encodes CASSPARGGAETQYF.

The V and J genes are TRBV2 and TRBJ1-6; 7 nucleotides line up with TRBD1. Germline CDR1 is SNHLY and CDR2 is FYNNEI. V was pared by 6 bases and J by 6 bases, with 8 bases of the junction left unmatched. This CDR3 contains 15 residues. This chain's CDR3 is CASRGTDSPNSPLHF. For the CDR3, the DNA is TGTGCCAGCAGGGGGACAGATAGCCCTAATTCACCCCTCCACTTT.

This rearrangement joins TRBV4-3 to TRBJ1-1, with TRBD1 matching over 7 bases. V shed 4 bases, J shed 9 bases, and the junction held 11 bases outside the gene matches. This CDR3 contains 14 residues. CDR1 LGHNA and CDR2 YSLEER come from the germline V gene. This chain's CDR3 is CASSPGQGETQAFF. CDR3 nucleotides: TGCGCCAGCAGCCCCGGGCAGGGGGAAACCCAAGCTTTCTTT.